This entry lists 20 T cell receptor beta chains sequenced from one sample in a study of blood T cells in healthy people across ages. The use of a sample-barcoded 5' primer and a J-beta primer mix characterized a second PCR of roughly 6 to 11 cycles. TCRdb re-called the 5' RACE reads through MiXCR, storing one row per CDR3 protein. The data show roughly 1.9 million distinct CDR3 sequences, around 42% seen once. The sample taken for sequencing was blood. All receptors derive from a human donor in good health.

This clonotype was seen only a few times. J is TRBJ2-3 and V is TRBV15, with 8 bases lining up with TRBD1. The CDR3 contains 16 residues. V lost 1 base, J lost 9 bases, and 12 bases stayed unmatched. Germline V CDR1 and CDR2: LNHNV, YYDKDF (reference sequence). CDR3 sequence: CATSRGQGFTFGTQYF. The DNA for the CDR3 is TGTGCCACCAGCAGAGGACAGGGGTTTACCTTCGGGACGCAGTATTTT.

This chain connects TRBV9 to TRBJ1-5; the D is unclear. This CDR3 comprises 13 residues. Germline CDR1 is SGDLS and CDR2 is YYNGEE. V was pared by 5 bases and J by 6 bases, with 12 bases between. The CDR3 bases are TGTGCCAGCAGTGGCGCCTCGGGTCAGCCCCAGCATTTT. Protein: CASSGASGQPQHF.

This clonotype was detected ten times or more. This rearrangement joins TRBV10-3 to TRBJ2-5; D gene uncertain. CDR1 ENHRY and CDR2 SYGVKD come from the germline V gene. The CDR3 spans 12 residues. V lost 2 bases, J lost 4 bases, and 5 bases lay in between. The CDR3 reads CAISEGGETQYF. The CDR3 DNA sequence: TGTGCCATCAGTGAGGGCGGAGAGACCCAGTACTTC.

This clonotype was counted a few times. The V call is TRBV7-2, the J call TRBJ2-5, with 10 nucleotides matching TRBD2. The trim removed 5 bases at V and 3 bases at J, leaving 6 bases unmatched. This CDR3 contains 15 residues. Germline V CDR1 and CDR2: SGHTA, FQGNSA. The CDR3 spells CASSPPLAGEETQYF. The DNA of the CDR3 is TGTGCCAGCAGCCCCCCCCTAGCGGGGGAAGAGACCCAGTACTTC.

V usage is TRBV7-2 and J usage is TRBJ1-6; no clear D. V was trimmed by 8 bases and J by 9 bases, leaving 17 bases between them. The CDR3 has 14 amino acids. Germline V gene sequence: CDR1 SGHTA, CDR2 FQGNSA. The CDR3 sequence is CASGYRARGSPLHF. The CDR3 DNA is TGTGCCAGCGGCTATCGGGCGCGGGGTTCACCCCTCCACTTT.

There are a few counts of this clonotype. The rearrangement joins TRBV7-3 to TRBJ2-3, with a tentative D call TRBD2 (7 bases). The CDR3 covers 16 residues. Germline CDR1 and CDR2: SGHTA and FQGTGA. Trimming took 4 bases from V and 1 from J, leaving 15 bases between them. CDR3 DNA sequence: TGTGCCAGCAGCTCCATGCGAGGGGGGGGCACAGATACGCAGTATTTT. Translating it yields CASSSMRGGGTDTQYF.

The CDR3 DNA reads TGTGCCAGCAGCCCCCGGTATGAGGGCTATGGCTACACCTTC. This translates into CASSPRYEGYGYTF. This chain links TRBV9 with TRBJ1-2; D gene unclear. The CDR3 loop spans 14 amino acids. V gave up 4 bases and J gave up 4 bases, with 14 bases separating them. The germline gives CDR1 SGDLS, CDR2 YYNGEE.

The chain links TRBV4-2 to TRBJ2-7, with TRBD2 matching 9 bases. The CDR3 runs 15 residues. CDR1 and CDR2 (germline): LGHNA, YNFKEQ. V was pared by 5 bases and J by 2 bases, with 7 bases of the junction left unmatched. Here the CDR3 reads CASSAEASGAYEQYF. In DNA, the CDR3 is TGTGCCAGCAGCGCGGAGGCTAGCGGGGCCTACGAGCAGTACTTC.

The V call is TRBV10-3, the J call TRBJ1-4, with D perhaps matching TRBD1 (6 bases). The V end was cut by 10 bases, the J end by 5 bases, with 14 bases between. The CDR3 covers 13 residues. Germline V gives CDR1 ENHRY, CDR2 SYGVKD. The CDR3 is CATNRGGNEKLFF. The CDR3 DNA reads TGTGCCACCAACCGAGGGGGGAATGAAAAACTGTTTTTT.

This clonotype was counted only a few times. The J gene is TRBJ2-6, the V gene TRBV5-1; D is undetermined. Germline CDR1 and CDR2: SGHRS and YFSETQ. This CDR3 contains 17 residues. Deletions cut 2 bases from V and 0 bases from J, with 12 bases between. In DNA form, the CDR3 reads TGCGCCAGCAGCTTTGGTAGACTTCTCTCTGGGGCCAACGTCCTGACTTTC. The encoded protein is CASSFGRLLSGANVLTF.

V gene TRBV7-9 combines with J gene TRBJ1-4; D gene uncertain. This CDR3 region has 15 residues. CDR1 is SEHNR, CDR2 FQNEAQ, per germline (reference sequence). Trimming took 5 bases from V and 6 from J, leaving 16 bases between them. The CDR3, as DNA: TGTGCCAGCAGCCCGGTGGGCGGCCTTGATGAAAAACTGTTTTTT. Its translation is CASSPVGGLDEKLFF.

This chain links TRBV4-3 with TRBJ2-1; 9 positions agree with TRBD2. This CDR3 is 19 amino acids long. CDR1 and CDR2 from the germline V gene are LGHNA and YSLEER. Trimming removed 0 bases from V and 0 bases from J; junction bases left unmatched: 9. CDR3 DNA sequence: TGCGCCAGCAGCCAAGATTACGCGGGGGGGACTAGCTCCTACAATGAGCAGTTCTTC. It translates to CASSQDYAGGTSSYNEQFF.

This clonotype was observed a few times. The chain recombines TRBV28 with TRBJ2-5, with D possibly matching TRBD2 (5 bases). Between the trimmed V and J ends, which lost 8 bases and 4 bases, there was a span of 23 bases. This CDR3 has 16 amino acids. Germline loops: CDR1 MDHEN, CDR2 SYDVKM. The CDR3 loop is CASVNQIGSSSETQYF. CDR3 in DNA: TGTGCCAGCGTCAACCAGATAGGGAGCAGTTCAGAGACCCAGTACTTC.

This sequence joins TRBV10-3 and TRBJ1-5; weak D call: TRBD1 (6 bases). Germline-derived CDR1 and CDR2 are ENHRY and SYGVKD. The CDR3 extends over 15 amino acids. V lost 0 bases and J 5 bases, leaving 11 bases between the germline ends. The CDR3 nucleotides read TGTGCCATCAGTGAGTCCAGGGGTTCCGATCAGCCCCAGCATTTT. Protein: CAISESRGSDQPQHF.

This clonotype was seen a handful of times. The genes are TRBV29-1 and TRBJ1-2; D ambiguous. This CDR3 region has 11 residues. The germline gives CDR1 SQVTM, CDR2 ANQGSEA. V lost 2 bases, J lost 9 bases, and 10 bases lay in between. CDR3 sequence (DNA): TGCAGCGTTGAATGGTCTACGAGCTACACCTTC. Its translation is CSVEWSTSYTF.

This clonotype showed up many times. The chain links TRBV7-3 to TRBJ2-7; a weak D match, TRBD1 (7 bases). Germline V gene data show CDR1 as SGHTA and CDR2 as FQGTGA. The CDR3 loop spans 13 amino acids. Trimming took 5 bases from V and 5 from J, leaving 13 bases between them. The CDR3 DNA follows: TGTGCCAGCAGCCTGGGCGGGACAGACGAGCAGTACTTC. It specifies CASSLGGTDEQYF.

The chain is built from TRBV4-3 and TRBJ2-3; D perhaps matches TRBD1 (7 bases). CDR3 length: 15 residues. Trimming shortened V by 1 base and J by 5 bases, and 13 bases separated the two germline ends. Per germline, CDR1 LGHNA and CDR2 YSLEER. DNA for the CDR3: TGCGCCAGCAGCCAAGGGCCAGGGGGAGGAGATACGCAGTATTTT. Translated: CASSQGPGGGDTQYF.

This clonotype has a count of ten or more. The chain recombines TRBV24-1 with TRBJ2-3; D unresolved. The germline V gene has CDR1 KGHDR and CDR2 SFDVKD. Trimming took off 5 bases at V and 1 base at J, with 9 bases between the two ends. The CDR3 has 14 residues. CDR3 amino acids: CATSGAAGTDTQYF. The CDR3 region has the DNA TGTGCCACCAGTGGGGCAGCTGGCACAGATACGCAGTATTTT.

This chain connects TRBV27 to TRBJ1-2, with D unresolved. V was cut by 6 bases and J by 4 bases, with 24 bases left in between. Germline CDR1 is MNHEY and CDR2 is SMNVEV (reference sequence). The CDR3 loop spans 17 amino acids. The DNA of the CDR3 is TGTGCCAGCAGCCAAGCTGCGGGATCTCGGCGGCTCTATGGCTACACCTTC. Translation gives CASSQAAGSRRLYGYTF.

The gene calls are TRBV6-2 or TRBV6-3 and TRBJ2-3; 8 positions agree with TRBD2. In germline, CDR1 is MNHEY, CDR2 SVGEGT. There are 17 residues in the CDR3. V shed 0 bases, J shed 5 bases, and the junction held 10 bases outside the gene matches. The CDR3 here is CASSYSEGLATIDTQYF. In DNA, the CDR3 is TGTGCCAGCAGTTACTCAGAAGGACTAGCCACAATAGATACGCAGTATTTT.